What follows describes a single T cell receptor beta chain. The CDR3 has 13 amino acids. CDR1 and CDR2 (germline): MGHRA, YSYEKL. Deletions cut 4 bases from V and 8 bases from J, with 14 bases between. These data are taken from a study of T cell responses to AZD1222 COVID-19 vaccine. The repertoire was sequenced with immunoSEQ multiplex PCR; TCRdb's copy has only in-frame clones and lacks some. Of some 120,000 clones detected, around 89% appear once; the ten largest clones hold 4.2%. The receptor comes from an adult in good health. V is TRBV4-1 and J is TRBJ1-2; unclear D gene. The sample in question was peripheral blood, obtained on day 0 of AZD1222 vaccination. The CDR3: CASSLVFEMGYTF. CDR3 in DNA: TGCGCCAGCAGCCTCGTATTTGAAATGGGCTACACCTTC.